This T cell receptor beta chain was identified during a study of cytomegalovirus exposure and HLA in healthy donors. Study at large: Researchers found that roughly 80% of about 400 genotyped donors fell within the Caucasian-associated ancestry cluster.

13 Jbeta primers and 60 Vbeta primers were used for the PCR. Libraries were prepared by immunoSEQ multiplex PCR; TCRdb keeps only in-frame clonotypes and omits some of them. The data show roughly 240,000 clones, with 82% seen just once and 5% to 6% held by the top ten. Study-wide results and limits: In an earlier analysis, about 87% or about 30%: the productive usage of most TCR beta V segments. It was taken for granted in presence/absence analyses that sequencing depth across donors was roughly uniform.

J lost 1 base, V lost 5 bases, and 15 bases had no gene match. The CDR3 spans 19 residues. Looked up from germline, CDR1 is LNHDA and CDR2 is SQIVND (reference sequence). As concerns this clone: Its antigen is currently unknown.

Material for sequencing was PBMCs. This TCR derives from a middle-aged woman in good health and CMV-seropositive. This chain connects TRBV19 to TRBJ1-5; 9 bases line up with TRBD1. CDR3 DNA: TGTGCCAGTAGTCCCGGGACAGGGTCGGGGCGATGGAGCAATCAGCCCCAGCATTTT. Translated: CASSPGTGSGRWSNQPQHF.